The 31 T cell receptor beta chains presented below share a single source sample, sequenced in a study of post-analysis software for immune sequencing data. General study points: Included in a set of about 5 TRBV segments more frequent in patients than controls were TRBV5-6, TRBV5-1 and TRBV20-1.

Their cognate antigens are unknown. Researchers reported that TCR beta cDNA libraries carried unique molecular identifiers. Each CDR3 protein gets one entry after TCRdb re-called the PCR reads with MiXCR. The sample shows fewer than 700,000 distinct CDR3 sequences, 44% of them seen only once. Sequencing input: blood. Receptors originate from a girl between 10 and 17 years old with multiple sclerosis.

This sequence joins TRBV10-3 and TRBJ2-3; D is perhaps TRBD1 (5 bases). CDR1 is ENHRY, CDR2 SYGVKD, per germline. The CDR3 spans 15 residues. The germline V and J ends were trimmed by 3 bases and 1 base, with 11 bases remaining between them. CDR3 coding DNA: TGTGCCATCAGTGATTTGCAGGGCCGCACAGATACGCAGTATTTT. It translates to CAISDLQGRTDTQYF.

Note on this clonotype: Compared with germline, one end of the junction differs, possibly owing to a read error. The chain has TRBV5-1 and TRBJ1-1; D uncertain. CDR1 is SGHRS, CDR2 YFSETQ, per germline. The CDR3 runs to 13 residues. CDR3 loop: CAGSLVDNTEAFF. The CDR3, as DNA: TGCGCCGGCAGCTTGGTAGATAACACTGAAGCTTTCTTT.

The V gene is TRBV27, the J gene TRBJ2-1, with D hard to call. This CDR3 contains 15 residues. Deletions cut 3 bases from V and 2 bases from J, with 11 bases between. Germline loops: CDR1 MNHEY, CDR2 SMNVEV (reference sequence). Here the CDR3 reads CASSLGTAPYNEQFF. Written as DNA, the CDR3 is TGTGCCAGCAGTTTGGGAACAGCCCCCTACAATGAGCAGTTCTTC.

In this sample, this clonotype turned up a few times. This chain uses TRBV29-1 with TRBJ1-2, with 9 bases fitting TRBD1. V gave up 2 bases and J gave up 7 bases; unmatched junction bases: 8. The CDR3 runs to 14 residues. The germline V gene encodes CDR1 SQVTM and CDR2 ANQGSEA. The CDR3 bases are TGCAGCGTTGAAATCAGGACAGGGGAACGTGGCTACACCTTC. This gives the protein CSVEIRTGERGYTF.

The chain is built from TRBV18 and TRBJ1-1; tentatively, D is TRBD1 (5 bases). Germline V gene sequence: CDR1 KGHSH, CDR2 LQKENI. Trimming removed 4 bases from V and 4 bases from J, with 19 bases in between. The CDR3 length is 16 residues. The CDR3 reads CASSLNQGRGGTEAFF. CDR3 nucleotide sequence: TGTGCCAGCTCACTAAACCAGGGTCGTGGGGGCACTGAAGCTTTCTTT.

This chain links TRBV20-1 with TRBJ1-6; no firm D call. The CDR3 covers 14 residues. Germline V lookup: CDR1 DFQATT, CDR2 SNEGSKA (reference sequence). V lost 0 bases to trimming and J lost 10 bases, with 13 bases between them. The CDR3 DNA reads TGCAGTGCTAGAGATACCCGGGCGGACTCACCCCTCCACTTT. This encodes CSARDTRADSPLHF.

The chain combines TRBV5-1 with TRBJ2-3; D not resolved. Germline V gene lookup returns CDR1 SGHRS and CDR2 YFSETQ. V lost 0 bases to trimming and J lost 2 bases, with 4 bases between them. The CDR3 runs 13 residues. The CDR3 DNA follows: TGCGCCAGCAGCTTGGGGTACACAGATACGCAGTATTTT. This codes for CASSLGYTDTQYF.

As for this clonotype: At one end, the junction sequence differs from germline, possibly due to a read error. The gene calls are TRBV30 and TRBJ1-6, with a tentative D call TRBD1 (5 bases). The CDR3 has 12 residues. CDR1 is GTSNPN, CDR2 SVGIG, per germline (reference sequence). The CDR3 is CGTGQNNSPLHF. CDR3 coding DNA: TGCGGAACGGGGCAAAATAATTCACCCCTCCACTTT.

This clonotype was recorded a few times. The gene calls are TRBV20-1 and TRBJ2-5; 8 nucleotides agree with TRBD2. V was clipped by 3 bases and J by 5 bases; unmatched bases: 5. This CDR3 contains 13 residues. In germline, CDR1 is DFQATT, CDR2 SNEGSKA (reference sequence). CDR3 DNA sequence: TGCAGTGCTAGTTCGGGGGGGGAGGAGACCCAGTACTTC. The encoded protein is CSASSGGEETQYF.

In this sample, this clonotype turned up a few times. The J gene is TRBJ1-5, the V gene TRBV6-6; 9 bases align to TRBD1. Trimming took 2 bases from V and 0 from J; bases not matched to a gene: 2. The CDR3 has 16 amino acids. The V gene's germline CDR1 is MNHNY and CDR2 SVGAGI (reference sequence). The CDR3 DNA follows: TGTGCCAGCAGTTACGGGACAGGGAATAGCAATCAGCCCCAGCATTTT. This encodes CASSYGTGNSNQPQHF.

This chain links TRBV12-3 or TRBV12-4 with TRBJ2-7; 7 positions match TRBD1. The CDR3 is 13 amino acids. V lost 5 bases and J lost 4; bases outside the gene matches: 5. The CDR3 reads CASSPSTGYEQYF. The DNA for the CDR3 is TGTGCCAGCAGTCCGTCGACAGGGTACGAGCAGTACTTC.

The chain joins TRBV7-2 to TRBJ2-7; TRBD1 matches 11 bases. Germline V CDR1 and CDR2: SGHTA, FQGNSA. The CDR3 spans 15 residues. The V segment lost 5 bases and the J segment 3 bases; nucleotides outside the gene matches: 6. The CDR3 reads CASSDRTGGIYEQYF. CDR3 sequence (DNA): TGTGCCAGCAGCGATCGGACAGGGGGCATCTACGAGCAGTACTTC. Full variable domain (rest looked up from reference TRBV7-2 and TRBJ2-7): GAGVSQSPSNKVTEKGKDVELRCDPISGHTALYWYRQSLGQGLEFLIYFQGNSAPDKSGLPSDRFSAERTGGSVSTLTIQRTQQEDSAVYLCASSDRTGGIYEQYFGPGTRLTVT.

In this sample, this clonotype turned up a few times. The V call is TRBV12-3 or TRBV12-4, the J call TRBJ2-1; 7 nucleotides align to TRBD1. With V trimmed by 5 bases and J by 4 bases, 2 bases remained unmatched. This CDR3 is 13 amino acids long. The CDR3 DNA is TGTGCCAGCAGTACACAGGGGTACAATGAGCAGTTCTTC. Protein product: CASSTQGYNEQFF.

The chain combines TRBV7-2 with TRBJ2-1; no reliable D call. Germline V gene data show CDR1 as SGHTA and CDR2 as FQGNSA. This CDR3 comprises 12 residues. V dropped 6 bases and J dropped 10 bases, with 13 bases sitting between them. CDR3 sequence: CASRSESYEQFF. The CDR3 DNA reads TGTGCCAGCAGGTCCGAGTCCTACGAGCAGTTCTTC.

This clonotype came up a few times. The chain links TRBV5-6 to TRBJ2-5, with D perhaps matching TRBD1 (6 bases). CDR1 is SGHDT and CDR2 is YYEEEE in the germline V gene. The CDR3 loop spans 14 amino acids. V was shortened by 2 bases and J by 2 bases, with 10 bases between the two germline ends. The CDR3 sequence is CASSFLQGQETQYF. Here the CDR3 DNA reads TGTGCCAGCAGCTTTTTACAGGGTCAAGAGACCCAGTACTTC.

The CDR3: CATEGFSYEQYF. The CDR3 DNA reads as TGTGCAACGGAAGGGTTCTCCTACGAGCAGTACTTC. The rearrangement links TRBV6-5 to TRBJ2-7; D is ambiguous. The CDR3 totals 12 residues. Germline V gives CDR1 MNHEY, CDR2 SVGAGI.

The chain is built from TRBV10-3 and TRBJ2-1, with TRBD2 identical over 9 bases. The end of the DNA is better explained by TRBJ2-7, so the J call may be wrong. This CDR3 is built from 17 residues. Germline V gives CDR1 ENHRY, CDR2 SYGVKD. CDR3 sequence: CAISEGGSSGGLNEQYF. CDR3 DNA: TGTGCCATCAGTGAAGGCGGGAGTAGCGGGGGTCTGAATGAGCAGTACTTC.

This clonotype appeared a single time. This chain links TRBV7-2 with TRBJ1-2, with D possibly matching TRBD1 (5 bases). The CDR3 has 13 residues. The ends were cut back, 5 bases at V and 4 bases at J, with 11 bases in the middle. Germline CDR1 is SGHTA and CDR2 is FQGNSA. The chain's CDR3 is CASSHGGIYGYTF. CDR3 bases: TGTGCCAGCAGCCATGGGGGGATCTATGGCTACACCTTC.

In this sample, this clonotype turned up a few times. The chain has TRBV7-8 and TRBJ2-1; 11 nucleotides match TRBD1. Germline loops: CDR1 SGHVS, CDR2 FQNEAQ. V gave up 5 bases and J gave up 4 bases; unmatched junction bases: 13. This CDR3 has 18 amino acids. For the CDR3, the DNA is TGTGCCAGCAGCCTATTCGGTTCGGGACAGGGGGGGTACAATGAGCAGTTCTTC. This sequence encodes CASSLFGSGQGGYNEQFF. The full variable domain, in which reference TRBV7-8 and TRBJ2-1 provide the parts outside the CDR3, is GAGVSQSPRYKVAKRGQDVALRCDPISGHVSLFWYQQALGQGPEFLTYFQNEAQLDKSGLPSDRFFAERPEGSVSTLKIQRTQQEDSAVYLCASSLFGSGQGGYNEQFFGPGTRLTVL.

V is TRBV6-2 or TRBV6-3 and J is TRBJ1-2; unclear D gene. The V gene's germline CDR1 is MNHEY and CDR2 SVGEGT. The V and J ends lost 5 bases and 5 bases respectively, with 12 bases between them. The CDR3 contains 13 residues. In nucleotides, the CDR3 is TGTGCCAGCAGTGCGCATGGAGGGTATGGCTACACCTTC. The encoded protein is CASSAHGGYGYTF.

There are a few counts of this clonotype. This chain joins TRBV20-1 and TRBJ2-7, with D perhaps TRBD1 (5 bases). CDR3 size: 15 residues. Germline loops: CDR1 DFQATT, CDR2 SNEGSKA (reference sequence). V was trimmed by 0 bases and J by 0 bases, leaving 12 bases between them. The chain's CDR3 is CSARDWGENSYEQYF. Here the CDR3 DNA reads TGCAGTGCTAGAGATTGGGGCGAGAACTCCTACGAGCAGTACTTC.

The DNA for the CDR3 is TGCAGTGTAAGACTCGGGGAGACCCAGTACTTC. It is translated as CSVRLGETQYF. The rearrangement links TRBV20-1 to TRBJ2-7; no firm D call. TRBJ2-5 explains the end of the DNA better; the J call may be wrong. Per the germline V gene, CDR1 is DFQATT and CDR2 is SNEGSKA (reference sequence). This CDR3 is 11 amino acids long.

This chain links TRBV12-3 or TRBV12-4 with TRBJ1-4, with D hard to call. There are 14 residues in the CDR3. The V end was cut by 1 base, the J end by 7 bases, with 10 bases between. CDR3 sequence (DNA): TGTGCCAGCAGTTTAGGTATAGGGCGTGAAAAACTGTTTTTT. Residues: CASSLGIGREKLFF.

This clonotype has just a few counts. This chain connects TRBV11-2 to TRBJ2-7, with D perhaps TRBD1 (6 bases). Per germline, CDR1 SGHAT and CDR2 FQNNGV. The length of the CDR3 is 14 residues. Trimming removed 5 bases at V and 5 bases at J, with 16 bases between. The chain's CDR3 is CASSLRGWDNEQYF. The CDR3 nucleotides read TGTGCCAGCAGCCTCAGGGGATGGGACAACGAGCAGTACTTC.

Turning to this clonotype: Mismatch with germline at one junction end may stem from a read error. The chain employs TRBV11-1 and TRBJ2-3; D may be TRBD2 (6 bases). The germline gives CDR1 SGHAT, CDR2 FQDESV (reference sequence). The CDR3 length is 13 residues. Written as DNA, the CDR3 is TGTGCCAGCAGCGTAGCGGCCAAAGATACGCAGTATTTT. This codes for CASSVAAKDTQYF. Supplemented by reference TRBV11-1 and TRBJ2-3, the full variable domain reads EAEVAQSPRYKITEKSQAVAFWCDPISGHATLYWYRQILGQGPELLVQFQDESVVDDSQLPKDRFSAERLKGVDSTLKIQPAELGDSAMYLCASSVAAKDTQYFGPGTRLTVL.

This clonotype was seen a single time. The V call is TRBV24-1, the J call TRBJ2-4; D is possibly TRBD1 (6 bases). The CDR3 is 12 amino acids. Trimming removed 4 bases at V and 13 bases at J, with 13 bases between. Germline-derived CDR1 and CDR2 are KGHDR and SFDVKD. This CDR3 reads CATSDLGARQYF. DNA of the CDR3: TGTGCCACCAGTGACCTGGGGGCTAGGCAGTACTTC.

Only a few counts were recorded for this clonotype. J is TRBJ2-4 and V is TRBV11-2, with D possibly TRBD2 on 6 matching bases. Germline V gene lookup returns CDR1 SGHAT and CDR2 FQNNGV. V was pared by 5 bases and J by 0 bases, with 17 bases between. The CDR3 is 17 amino acids. The CDR3 sequence is CASSGGTHNIAKNIQYF. The CDR3, as DNA: TGTGCCAGCAGCGGTGGGACTCATAACATAGCCAAAAACATTCAGTACTTC.

This clonotype was detected a few times. V and J are TRBV24-1 and TRBJ2-1, with TRBD2 identical over 11 bases. This CDR3 comprises 17 residues. V dropped 0 bases and J dropped 3; count of bases not matched to a gene: 3. Germline CDR1 is KGHDR and CDR2 is SFDVKD. CDR3 sequence (DNA): TGTGCCACCAGTGATTTGCCTACTAGCGGGAGCTACAATGAGCAGTTCTTC. Protein product: CATSDLPTSGSYNEQFF.

This clonotype appeared once. Sequence at one end of the junction differs from germline and may be a read error. The chain couples TRBV7-7 to TRBJ2-5; D possibly uses TRBD1 or TRBD2 (6 bases each). The germline CDR1 and CDR2 sequences are SSHAT and FNYEAQ (reference sequence). This CDR3 is built from 16 residues. The CDR3 nucleotides are TGTGCTAGCAGCTTAAGTACCCAGAGAGGGGGGGAGACCCAGTACTTC. Protein sequence: CASSLSTQRGGETQYF.

In this sample, this clonotype turned up a few times. The CDR3: CAISEPFISGTSGQMDEQFF. CDR3 coding DNA: TGTGCCATCAGTGAGCCCTTTATCTCCGGGACTAGCGGGCAGATGGATGAGCAGTTCTTC. This chain joins TRBV10-3 and TRBJ2-1; 12 bases map to TRBD2. V trimming: 2 bases; J trimming: 8 bases; junction bases outside the gene matches: 19. The CDR3 consists of 20 residues. The V gene's germline CDR1 is ENHRY and CDR2 SYGVKD.

The V gene is TRBV4-1, the J gene TRBJ1-5; D might be TRBD1 (5 bases). The CDR3 loop spans 15 amino acids. Germline lookup yields CDR1 MGHRA and CDR2 YSYEKL. V was clipped by 0 bases and J by 9 bases, with 15 bases between them. CDR3 sequence (DNA): TGCGCCAGCAGCCAAGATTCGTTAGGGGTATGGCCCCAGCATTTT. This sequence encodes CASSQDSLGVWPQHF.